These T cell receptor beta chains were read from a single sample in a study of shared clonotypes between healthy human individuals. The assay was immunoSEQ multiplex PCR, and TCRdb's table has in-frame clones only and misses some. The sample records some 2,000,000 clones, 85% to 95% being singletons. Sequenced: naive CD8+ T cells sorted from blood. These TCRs come from a man in his late teens or twenties in good health. CDR3s include the opening cysteine and the closing phenylalanine or tryptophan. Each record gives: J gene, V gene, D gene, CDR3 protein. A D gene is named only where the DNA matches it firmly.

J: TRBJ2-1
V: TRBV7-6
D: -
CDR3: CASSLEVSGLSNEQFF

J: TRBJ1-2
V: TRBV4-2
D: -
CDR3: CASSQGDSSYGYTF

J: TRBJ1-5
V: TRBV4-1
D: -
CDR3: CASSQARQDYYSNQPQHF

J: TRBJ1-2
V: TRBV29-1
D: -
CDR3: CSVEDPGYDGYTF

J: TRBJ2-7
V: TRBV12-5
D: -
CDR3: CASLSGSSYEQYF

J: TRBJ2-3
V: TRBV6-5
D: TRBD2
CDR3: CASSNRGGTDTQYF

J: TRBJ1-2
V: TRBV27
D: -
CDR3: CASSLSSRNGYTF

J: TRBJ1-5
V: TRBV11-2
D: -
CDR3: CASSQGWQPQHF

J: TRBJ2-3
V: TRBV11-2
D: -
CDR3: CASSLWVAGTDTQYF

J: TRBJ2-7
V: TRBV4-3
D: TRBD1
CDR3: CASSQGPGTGAYEQYF

J: TRBJ2-1
V: TRBV7-9
D: -
CDR3: CASSSDWPVQFF

J: TRBJ2-1
V: TRBV27
D: TRBD2
CDR3: CASSIAGTHEQFF

J: TRBJ2-7
V: TRBV7-6
D: -
CDR3: CASSPSGTYEQYF

J: TRBJ1-1
V: TRBV28
D: -
CDR3: CASSFRDSMNTEAFF

J: TRBJ2-6
V: TRBV7-9
D: TRBD1
CDR3: CASSQGQKNSGANVLTF

J: TRBJ1-1
V: TRBV7-8
D: -
CDR3: CASSLAWTENTEAFF

J: TRBJ1-1
V: TRBV19
D: TRBD1
CDR3: CDPPAQGIFGTEAFF

J: TRBJ2-7
V: TRBV13
D: -
CDR3: CASSIRDGSYEQYF

J: TRBJ2-3
V: TRBV19
D: -
CDR3: CASSIGGALSTDTQYF

J: TRBJ1-4
V: TRBV27
D: TRBD1
CDR3: CASSLGTGTGAGEKLFF

J: TRBJ2-7
V: TRBV7-6
D: TRBD1
CDR3: CASSQGQGAYEQYF

J: TRBJ2-7
V: TRBV4-3
D: -
CDR3: CASSQDAGDEQYF

J: TRBJ1-5
V: TRBV19
D: TRBD1
CDR3: CASSATGTGGVQPQHF

J: TRBJ2-1
V: TRBV20-1
D: -
CDR3: CSARRYHEQFF

J: TRBJ1-2
V: TRBV19
D: -
CDR3: CASSIESTETYGYTF

J: TRBJ2-1
V: TRBV28
D: TRBD2
CDR3: CASSWASGITPYNEQFF

J: TRBJ2-7
V: TRBV29-1
D: TRBD1
CDR3: CSVGQGRYEQYF

J: TRBJ2-5
V: TRBV7-9
D: -
CDR3: CASSPPETQYF

J: TRBJ2-7
V: TRBV10-2
D: -
CDR3: CASAGWHYEQYF

J: TRBJ1-2
V: TRBV15
D: TRBD1
CDR3: CATSRDLGQGLGVYTF

J: TRBJ2-5
V: TRBV7-2
D: TRBD2
CDR3: CASRFSVRLAGMETQYF

J: TRBJ2-3
V: TRBV5-1
D: -
CDR3: CASSLSGATDTQYF

J: TRBJ1-3
V: TRBV7-9
D: -
CDR3: CASSFEGLGNTIYF

J: TRBJ2-1
V: TRBV7-6
D: TRBD1
CDR3: CASSLTIDRGVVNEQFF

J: TRBJ2-3
V: TRBV6-1
D: -
CDR3: CASSEVRNTDTQYF

J: TRBJ1-1
V: TRBV7-9
D: -
CDR3: CASSPRTSTEAFF